The entry below gives a single TCR beta chain sequence along with its context. The data are from a study of cytomegalovirus exposure and HLA in healthy donors. Between the trimmed V and J ends, which lost 0 bases and 8 bases, there was a span of 11 bases. This CDR3 has 14 amino acids. Germline V lookup: CDR1 MNHNS, CDR2 SASEGT. Sequencing was performed with immunoSEQ multiplex PCR; in TCRdb, only in-frame clones are kept and a portion is missing. The data contain 65,000 or so clones, around 96% of them singletons. The chain is built from TRBV6-1 and TRBJ2-1, with a possible D match to TRBD2 (7 bases). This clonotype originated in a man aged 18 to 30 in good health and CMV-seropositive. Sequencing was performed on PBMCs. CDR3 protein: CASSEAGGGDEQFF. CDR3 nucleotide sequence: TGTGCCAGCAGTGAAGCGGGAGGGGGAGATGAGCAGTTCTTC.